A single T cell receptor beta chain is shown here with its context. This entry comes from a study of control samples from healthy donors and cancer patients. Data came from immunoSEQ multiplex PCR; TCRdb stores just in-frame clones and leaves some out. Of 150,000 or so clones detected, over 75% appear once; the ten largest clones hold about 2.3%. Trimming left V 4 bases short and J 0 bases short, with 17 bases between. Germline V gene sequence: CDR1 SGHDT, CDR2 YYEEEE. The CDR3 covers 18 residues. This receptor was identified in a man aged 35 to 55 in good health. Sequenced material: blood. This chain connects TRBV5-6 to TRBJ1-6; the D gene is possibly TRBD1 (6 bases). CDR3 residues: CASSPSGALGSYNSPLHF. The CDR3 DNA is TGTGCCAGCAGCCCCTCAGGGGCGCTGGGCTCCTATAATTCACCCCTCCACTTT.